Listed below are T cell receptor beta chains from one sample, sequenced in a study of blood T cell repertoires in COVID-19. Clones were sequenced by immunoSEQ multiplex PCR, and TCRdb holds only the in-frame ones, with some missing. The sample yields more than 70,000 clones, around 89% seen once. Sequenced: peripheral blood. Every receptor here comes from a man in his fifties with acute or convalescent COVID-19. Both conserved end residues are part of each CDR3. D genes are given only for firm matches. Size is omitted from some rows. Given values are once, few, many or a class for expanded clones.

d_gene: -; j_gene: TRBJ1-5; abundance: -; v_gene: TRBV15; CDR3nt: TGTGCCACCAGCCCCAAGTTTCAGGGTGGGCAGCCCCAGCATTTT; CDR3aa: CATSPKFQGGQPQHF
d_gene: -; j_gene: TRBJ1-2; abundance: -; v_gene: TRBV28; CDR3nt: TGTGCCAGCACCCCCGCGGGGGGAGGGTATGGCTACACCTTC; CDR3aa: CASTPAGGGYGYTF
d_gene: TRBD1; j_gene: TRBJ1-4; abundance: -; v_gene: TRBV9; CDR3nt: TGTGCCAGCAGCGGACAGGGCGGAAGGGAAAAACTGTTTTTT; CDR3aa: CASSGQGGREKLFF
d_gene: TRBD1; j_gene: TRBJ2-3; abundance: -; v_gene: TRBV5-4; CDR3nt: TGTGCCAGCAGCTCTCGGGACAGGGATACGCAGTATTTT; CDR3aa: CASSSRDRDTQYF
d_gene: TRBD1; j_gene: TRBJ1-1; abundance: once; v_gene: TRBV5-1; CDR3nt: TGCGCCAGCAGCCCGCTAGGGACAGCCCACACTGAAGCTTTCTTT; CDR3aa: CASSPLGTAHTEAFF
d_gene: -; j_gene: TRBJ1-2; abundance: -; v_gene: TRBV7-2; CDR3nt: TGTGCCAGCAGCTCCTCCGTAGCTAACTATGGCTACACCTTC; CDR3aa: CASSSSVANYGYTF
d_gene: -; j_gene: TRBJ2-3; abundance: -; v_gene: TRBV6-5; CDR3nt: TGTGCCAGCAGTTATTCGCAGGGTTTCAATACGCAGTATTTT; CDR3aa: CASSYSQGFNTQYF
d_gene: TRBD1; j_gene: TRBJ2-3; abundance: -; v_gene: TRBV6-4; CDR3nt: TGTGCCAGCAGCCGGGGACAGACAGATACGCAGTATTTT; CDR3aa: CASSRGQTDTQYF
d_gene: -; j_gene: TRBJ1-2; abundance: -; v_gene: TRBV10-1; CDR3nt: TGCGCCAGCAGCCCCGGGGGGCCAGCTAACTATGGTGGCTACACCTTC; CDR3aa: CASSPGGPANYGGYTF
d_gene: TRBD1; j_gene: TRBJ2-3; abundance: -; v_gene: TRBV5-1; CDR3nt: TGCGCCAGCAGCTGGGACAGGGGCACAGATACGCAGTATTTT; CDR3aa: CASSWDRGTDTQYF
d_gene: TRBD2; j_gene: TRBJ2-4; abundance: -; v_gene: TRBV4-1; CDR3nt: TGCGCCAGCAGTCCTGCGGGGCTAGCGGGGGCCTCGGAGGCCAAAAACATTCAGTACTTC; CDR3aa: CASSPAGLAGASEAKNIQYF
d_gene: -; j_gene: TRBJ1-4; abundance: -; v_gene: TRBV3-1/TRBV3-2; CDR3nt: TGTGCCAGCAGCCAAGCCCAGGTTAAACTGTTTTTT; CDR3aa: CASSQAQVKLFF
d_gene: TRBD1; j_gene: TRBJ1-3; abundance: -; v_gene: TRBV29-1; CDR3nt: TGCAGCGTTGACGACAGGGGGCAACGAAACACCATATATTTT; CDR3aa: CSVDDRGQRNTIYF
d_gene: TRBD1; j_gene: TRBJ1-4; abundance: -; v_gene: TRBV6-4; CDR3nt: TGTGCCAGCAGTCGACCGGGACAGGGGTATGAAAAACTGTTTTTT; CDR3aa: CASSRPGQGYEKLFF
d_gene: -; j_gene: TRBJ1-5; abundance: -; v_gene: TRBV19; CDR3nt: TGTGCCACACAGGGCGTCGGCAATCAGCCCCAGCATTTT; CDR3aa: CATQGVGNQPQHF
d_gene: -; j_gene: TRBJ1-1; abundance: -; v_gene: TRBV7-8; CDR3nt: TGTGCCAGCAGCTTCTCGACTTACACTGAAGCTTTCTTT; CDR3aa: CASSFSTYTEAFF
d_gene: -; j_gene: TRBJ2-2; abundance: -; v_gene: TRBV28; CDR3nt: TGTGCCAGCAGTGGCTCAGGGGTACGCACCGGGGAGCTGTTTTTT; CDR3aa: CASSGSGVRTGELFF